These 2 T cell receptor beta chains were all obtained from the same sample, sequenced in a study of T cells in Graves' hyperthyroidism and ophthalmopathy. Amplification of TCR beta CDR3 regions used RNA as the template. HTBI primers were employed in a first-round RT-PCR of the TCR CDR3. Using its own MiXCR run on the multiplex PCR reads, TCRdb lists one record per CDR3 protein. Of around 300,000 distinct CDR3 sequences listed, 20% to 25% were seen once; the top ten hold about 60%. The sample was blood. The receptors derive from a man aged 30-40 years with Graves' ophthalmopathy.

The V call is TRBV20-1, the J call TRBJ1-2; weak D call: TRBD1 (5 bases). CDR1 is DFQATT, CDR2 SNEGSKA, per germline (reference sequence). V was clipped by 0 bases and J by 5 bases, with 10 bases between them. The CDR3 is 13 residues long. The chain's CDR3 is CSARDWTTYGYTF. The CDR3 DNA sequence: TGCAGTGCTAGAGATTGGACAACTTATGGCTACACCTTC.

The chain carries TRBV5-1 and TRBJ1-4; 8 bases agree with TRBD1. With V trimmed by 0 bases and J by 5 bases, 9 bases remained unmatched. The CDR3 loop spans 17 amino acids. Germline lookup yields CDR1 SGHRS and CDR2 YFSETQ. CDR3 region: CASSLDPRGRMNEKLFF. CDR3 in DNA: TGCGCCAGCAGCTTGGATCCCAGGGGGCGGATGAATGAAAAACTGTTTTTT.